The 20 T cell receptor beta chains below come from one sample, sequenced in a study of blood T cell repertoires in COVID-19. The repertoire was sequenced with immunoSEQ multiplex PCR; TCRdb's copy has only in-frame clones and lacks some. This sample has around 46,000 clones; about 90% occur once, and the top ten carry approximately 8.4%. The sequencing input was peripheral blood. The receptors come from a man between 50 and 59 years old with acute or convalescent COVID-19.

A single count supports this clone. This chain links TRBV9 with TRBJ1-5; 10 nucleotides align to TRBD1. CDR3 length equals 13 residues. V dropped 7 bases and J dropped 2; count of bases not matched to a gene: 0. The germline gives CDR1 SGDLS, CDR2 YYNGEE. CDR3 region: CASGTGGNQPQHF. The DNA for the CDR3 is TGTGCCAGCGGGACAGGGGGCAATCAGCCCCAGCATTTT.

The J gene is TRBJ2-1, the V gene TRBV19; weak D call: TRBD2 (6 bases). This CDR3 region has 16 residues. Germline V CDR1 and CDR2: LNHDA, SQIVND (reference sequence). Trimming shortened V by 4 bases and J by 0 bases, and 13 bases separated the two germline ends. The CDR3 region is CASSNGGQSSYNEQFF. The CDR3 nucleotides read TGTGCCAGTAGTAACGGAGGGCAGAGCTCCTACAATGAGCAGTTCTTC.

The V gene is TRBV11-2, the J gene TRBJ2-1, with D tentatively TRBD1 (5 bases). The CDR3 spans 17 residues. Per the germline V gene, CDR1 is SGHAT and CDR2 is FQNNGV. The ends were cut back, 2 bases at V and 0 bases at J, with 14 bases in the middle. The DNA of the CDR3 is TGTGCCAGCAGCTTATTGTTCAGGCAGGGCTCCTACAATGAGCAGTTCTTC. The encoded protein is CASSLLFRQGSYNEQFF. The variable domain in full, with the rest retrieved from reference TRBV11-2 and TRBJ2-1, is EAGVAQSPRYKIIEKRQSVAFWCNPISGHATLYWYQQILGQGPKLLIQFQNNGVVDDSQLPKDRFSAERLKGVDSTLKIQPAKLEDSAVYLCASSLLFRQGSYNEQFFGPGTRLTVL.

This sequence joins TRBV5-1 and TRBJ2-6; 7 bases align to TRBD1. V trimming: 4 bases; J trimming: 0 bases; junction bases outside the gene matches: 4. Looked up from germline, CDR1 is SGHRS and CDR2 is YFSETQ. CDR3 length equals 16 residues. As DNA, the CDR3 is TGCGCCAGCAGCGAAGGGGGCGACTCTGGGGCCAACGTCCTGACTTTC. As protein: CASSEGGDSGANVLTF.

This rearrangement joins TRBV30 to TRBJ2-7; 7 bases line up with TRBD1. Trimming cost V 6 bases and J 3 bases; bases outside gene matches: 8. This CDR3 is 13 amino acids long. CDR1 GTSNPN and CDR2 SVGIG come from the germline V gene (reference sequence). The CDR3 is CACLRDRDYEQYF. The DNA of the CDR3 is TGTGCCTGCCTCCGGGACAGAGACTACGAGCAGTACTTC.

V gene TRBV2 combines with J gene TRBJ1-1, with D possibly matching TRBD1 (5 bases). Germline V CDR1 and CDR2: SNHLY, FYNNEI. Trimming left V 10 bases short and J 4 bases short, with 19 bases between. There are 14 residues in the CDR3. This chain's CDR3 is CAITPGGRGTEAFF. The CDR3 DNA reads TGTGCCATCACCCCCGGCGGGAGGGGCACTGAAGCTTTCTTT.

CDR3 nucleotides: TGTGCCAGTAGCAAATATATACAGGGCACTGAAGCTTTCTTT. Protein: CASSKYIQGTEAFF. This sequence joins TRBV19 and TRBJ1-1, with D maybe TRBD1 (6 bases). CDR1 and CDR2 from the germline V gene are LNHDA and SQIVND (reference sequence). This CDR3 has 14 amino acids. V lost 6 bases and J 4 bases, leaving 15 bases between the germline ends.

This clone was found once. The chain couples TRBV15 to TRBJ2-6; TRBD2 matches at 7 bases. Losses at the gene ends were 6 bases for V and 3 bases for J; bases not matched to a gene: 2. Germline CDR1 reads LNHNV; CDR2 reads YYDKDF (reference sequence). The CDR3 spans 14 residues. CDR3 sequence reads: CATRGGGGANVLTF. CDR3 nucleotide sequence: TGTGCCACCAGAGGCGGGGGTGGGGCCAACGTCCTGACTTTC. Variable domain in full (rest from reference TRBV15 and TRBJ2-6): DAMVIQNPRYQVTQFGKPVTLSCSQTLNHNVMYWYQQKSSQAPKLLFHYYDKDFNNEADTPDNFQSRRPNTSFCFLDIRSPGLGDTAMYLCATRGGGGANVLTFGAGSRLTVL.

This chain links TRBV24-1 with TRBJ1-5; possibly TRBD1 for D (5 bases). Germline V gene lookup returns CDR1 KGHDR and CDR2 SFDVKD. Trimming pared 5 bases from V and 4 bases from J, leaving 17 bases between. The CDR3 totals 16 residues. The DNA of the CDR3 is TGTGCCACCAGTGCATCTAAGGGGTACGGGAATCAGCCCCAGCATTTT. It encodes CATSASKGYGNQPQHF.

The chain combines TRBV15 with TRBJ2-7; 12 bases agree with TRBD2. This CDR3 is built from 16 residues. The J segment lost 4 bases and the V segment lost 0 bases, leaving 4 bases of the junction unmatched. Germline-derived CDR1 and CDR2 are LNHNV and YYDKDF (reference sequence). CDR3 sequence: CATSRDLTSGRYEQYF. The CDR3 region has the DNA TGTGCCACCAGCAGAGATTTAACTAGCGGGAGGTACGAGCAGTACTTC.

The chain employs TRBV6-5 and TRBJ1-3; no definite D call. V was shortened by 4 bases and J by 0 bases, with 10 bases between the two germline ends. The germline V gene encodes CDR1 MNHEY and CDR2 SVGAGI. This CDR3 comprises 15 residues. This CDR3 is CASSSDGSSGNTIYF. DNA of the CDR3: TGTGCCAGCAGTTCTGACGGGAGCTCTGGAAACACCATATATTTT.

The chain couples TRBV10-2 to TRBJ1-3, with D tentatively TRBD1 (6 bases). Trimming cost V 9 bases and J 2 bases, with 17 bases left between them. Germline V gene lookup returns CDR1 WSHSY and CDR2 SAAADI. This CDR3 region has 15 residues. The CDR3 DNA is TGCGCCAGTACACCGTTACAGGGAGCTGGAAACACCATATATTTT. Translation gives CASTPLQGAGNTIYF.

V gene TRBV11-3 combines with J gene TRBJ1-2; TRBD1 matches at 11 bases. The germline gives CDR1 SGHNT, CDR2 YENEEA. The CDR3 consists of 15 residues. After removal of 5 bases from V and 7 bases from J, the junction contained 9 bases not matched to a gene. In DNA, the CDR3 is TGTGCCAGCAGCCCCCGGACAGGGGGCCTTGGTGGCTACACCTTC. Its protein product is CASSPRTGGLGGYTF. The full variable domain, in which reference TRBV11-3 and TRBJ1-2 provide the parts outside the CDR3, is EAGVVQSPRYKIIEKKQPVAFWCNPISGHNTLYWYLQNLGQGPELLIRYENEEAVDDSQLPKDRFSAERLKGVDSTLKIQPAELGDSAVYLCASSPRTGGLGGYTFGSGTRLTVV.

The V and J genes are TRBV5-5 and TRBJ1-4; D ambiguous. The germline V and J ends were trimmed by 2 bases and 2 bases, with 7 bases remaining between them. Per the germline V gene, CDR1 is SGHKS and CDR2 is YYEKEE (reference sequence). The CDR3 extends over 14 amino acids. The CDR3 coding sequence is TGTGCCAGCAGCTTTGTGAGCACTAATGAAAAACTGTTTTTT. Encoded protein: CASSFVSTNEKLFF.

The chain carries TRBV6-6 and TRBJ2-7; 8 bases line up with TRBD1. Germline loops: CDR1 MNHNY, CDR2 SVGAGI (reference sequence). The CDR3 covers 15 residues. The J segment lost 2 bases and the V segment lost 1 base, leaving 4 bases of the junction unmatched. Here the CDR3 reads CASSYYGQGPYEQYF. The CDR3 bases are TGTGCCAGCAGTTACTACGGACAGGGCCCCTACGAGCAGTACTTC.

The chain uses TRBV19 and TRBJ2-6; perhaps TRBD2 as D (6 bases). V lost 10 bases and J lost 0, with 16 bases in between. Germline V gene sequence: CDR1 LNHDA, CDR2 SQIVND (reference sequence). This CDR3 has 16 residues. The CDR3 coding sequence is TGTGCCACCCGGAGGGATTTGGGCTCTGGGGCCAACGTCCTGACTTTC. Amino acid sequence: CATRRDLGSGANVLTF.

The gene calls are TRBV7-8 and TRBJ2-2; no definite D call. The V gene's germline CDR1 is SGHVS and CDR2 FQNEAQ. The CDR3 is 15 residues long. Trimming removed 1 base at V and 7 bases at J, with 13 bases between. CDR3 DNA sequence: TGTGCCAGCAGCTTAGTTGGGCAGAGTATCGGGGAGCTGTTTTTT. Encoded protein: CASSLVGQSIGELFF.

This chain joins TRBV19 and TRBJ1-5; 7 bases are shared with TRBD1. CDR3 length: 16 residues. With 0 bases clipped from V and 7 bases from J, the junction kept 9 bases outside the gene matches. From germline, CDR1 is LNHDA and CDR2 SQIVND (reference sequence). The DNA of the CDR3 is TGTGCCAGTAGTATAGACGACCGACAGGGAGGACAGCCCCAGCATTTT. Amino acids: CASSIDDRQGGQPQHF.

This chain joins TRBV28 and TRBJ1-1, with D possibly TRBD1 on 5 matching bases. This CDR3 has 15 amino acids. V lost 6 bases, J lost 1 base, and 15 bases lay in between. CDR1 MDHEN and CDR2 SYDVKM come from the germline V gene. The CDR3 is CASRSTGNANTEAFF. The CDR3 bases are TGTGCCAGCAGGAGTACAGGAAACGCGAACACTGAAGCTTTCTTT.

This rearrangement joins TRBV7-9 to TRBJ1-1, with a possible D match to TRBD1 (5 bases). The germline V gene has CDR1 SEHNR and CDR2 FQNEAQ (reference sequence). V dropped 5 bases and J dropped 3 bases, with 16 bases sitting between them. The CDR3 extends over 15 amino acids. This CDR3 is CASSLREPVDTEAFF. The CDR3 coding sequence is TGTGCCAGCAGCCTCAGGGAACCGGTGGACACTGAAGCTTTCTTT.